One and the same sample provided the 23 T cell receptor beta chains below, sequenced in a study of identical twins. Using its own MiXCR run on the 5' RACE reads, TCRdb lists one record per CDR3 protein. Of around 340,000 distinct CDR3 sequences in the sample, roughly 12% were seen once. The same specimen was also included in a second study, on yellow fever vaccine responses in identical twins.

Sequencing was carried out using CD8+ T cells sorted from blood. These TCRs come from a woman younger than 30 in good health.

This clonotype has only a few counts. J is TRBJ2-1 and V is TRBV6-1; unclear D gene. Germline V lookup: CDR1 MNHNS, CDR2 SASEGT. The CDR3 runs 14 residues. Trimming removed 9 bases from V and 0 bases from J, with 12 bases in between. CDR3 residues: CASAFWSSYNEQFF. CDR3 coding DNA: TGTGCCAGTGCTTTTTGGAGCTCCTACAATGAGCAGTTCTTC.

The rearrangement joins TRBV20-1 to TRBJ2-1; 7 bases fit TRBD2. After removal of 6 bases from V and 5 bases from J, the junction contained 13 bases not matched to a gene. The germline V gene has CDR1 DFQATT and CDR2 SNEGSKA (reference sequence). CDR3 length: 15 residues. CDR3 in DNA: TGCAGTGCCATCAAGCGGGACTGGATTGACAATGAGCAGTTCTTC. It specifies CSAIKRDWIDNEQFF.

This clonotype was counted between two and nine times. V usage is TRBV25-1 and J usage is TRBJ2-5; no firm D call. The germline CDR1 and CDR2 sequences are MGHDK and SYGVNS. The CDR3 sequence is 17 residues long. Trimming shortened V by 1 base and J by 4 bases, and 19 bases separated the two germline ends. For the CDR3, the DNA is TGTGCCAGCAGTGAATTCGTGGGATTAAGTTCGGGAGAGACCCAGTACTTC. Encoded protein: CASSEFVGLSSGETQYF.

V gene TRBV20-1 combines with J gene TRBJ1-1; D perhaps matches TRBD1 (6 bases). CDR1 DFQATT and CDR2 SNEGSKA come from the germline V gene (reference sequence). The CDR3 contains 12 residues. Trimming shortened V by 6 bases and J by 6 bases, and 14 bases separated the two germline ends. CDR3 sequence: CSAEQGFAEAFF. CDR3 in DNA: TGCAGTGCGGAACAGGGATTCGCTGAAGCTTTCTTT.

The table lists this clonotype with many counts. The chain combines TRBV9 with TRBJ1-1, with D possibly matching TRBD1 (5 bases). Germline loops: CDR1 SGDLS, CDR2 YYNGEE. The CDR3 loop spans 12 amino acids. Trimming removed 3 bases at V and 6 bases at J, with 9 bases between. The CDR3 DNA reads as TGTGCCAGCAGCGGAAGACAGCCTGAAGCTTTCTTT. This sequence encodes CASSGRQPEAFF.

In this sample, this clonotype turned up many times. This chain joins TRBV24-1 and TRBJ2-7; D is uncertain. V was trimmed by 0 bases and J by 3 bases, leaving 5 bases between them. The CDR3 covers 13 residues. Germline V gene lookup returns CDR1 KGHDR and CDR2 SFDVKD. DNA of the CDR3: TGTGCCACCAGTGATTTGCAAGGCTACGAGCAGTACTTC. It encodes CATSDLQGYEQYF.

This clonotype came up a few times. The chain joins TRBV9 to TRBJ2-5; TRBD1 is a possible D gene (6 bases). This CDR3 has 16 residues. Germline assignment: CDR1 SGDLS and CDR2 YYNGEE. Between the trimmed V and J ends, which lost 3 bases and 2 bases, there was a span of 17 bases. The CDR3 sequence: CASSDNRDKEQETQYF. The CDR3 bases are TGTGCCAGCAGCGATAACCGGGACAAGGAACAAGAGACCCAGTACTTC.

The chain combines TRBV4-1 with TRBJ2-1; D possibly matches TRBD1 or TRBD2 (7 bases each). The CDR3 runs to 16 residues. Trimming stripped 0 bases from V and 9 bases from J, with 18 bases between. Looked up from germline, CDR1 is MGHRA and CDR2 is YSYEKL. CDR3 sequence (DNA): TGCGCCAGCAGCCAAGAGACCTTGATCAGGGGGGGTGAGCAGTTCTTC. Protein product: CASSQETLIRGGEQFF.

The chain combines TRBV12-3 or TRBV12-4 with TRBJ2-1, with 12 bases that match TRBD2. This CDR3 spans 16 amino acids. J gave up 7 bases and V 1 base, and 5 bases lay outside the gene matches. The CDR3 sequence is CASSLGTSGRMNEQFF. CDR3 DNA sequence: TGTGCCAGCAGTTTAGGCACTAGCGGGAGGATGAATGAGCAGTTCTTC.

This chain joins TRBV11-3 and TRBJ2-7; D may match TRBD1 or TRBD2 (5 bases each). Trimming left V 1 base short and J 6 bases short, with 19 bases between. The CDR3 is 16 residues long. Looked up from germline, CDR1 is SGHNT and CDR2 is YENEEA. CDR3 in amino acids: CASSLGRAGTALEQYF. CDR3 coding DNA: TGTGCCAGCAGCTTAGGTCGTGCAGGGACGGCGCTCGAGCAGTACTTC.

This clonotype was seen a handful of times. The rearrangement joins TRBV5-1 to TRBJ2-7; the D is unclear. Per germline, CDR1 SGHRS and CDR2 YFSETQ. The V and J ends lost 4 bases and 7 bases respectively, with 12 bases between them. This CDR3 comprises 12 residues. Written as DNA, the CDR3 is TGCGCCAGCAGCCCCGGCATGGGAGAGCAGTACGTC. Translating it yields CASSPGMGEQYV.

The chain is built from TRBV2 and TRBJ1-2, with D perhaps matching TRBD1 (6 bases). Per germline, CDR1 SNHLY and CDR2 FYNNEI. This CDR3 spans 14 amino acids. Trimming removed 4 bases at V and 11 bases at J, with 20 bases between. The CDR3 spells CASSVPGHPDPYTF. The CDR3, as DNA: TGTGCCAGCAGTGTCCCGGGACACCCGGACCCTTACACCTTC. The variable domain in full, completed from reference TRBV2 and TRBJ1-2, reads EPEVTQTPSHQVTQMGQEVILRCVPISNHLYFYWYRQILGQKVEFLVSFYNNEISEKSEIFDDQFSVERPDGSNFTLKIRSTKLEDSAMYFCASSVPGHPDPYTFGSGTRLTVV.

This clonotype was observed a few times. The chain carries TRBV7-6 and TRBJ2-5; D may correspond to TRBD1 or TRBD2 (5 bases each). Between the trimmed V and J ends, which lost 5 bases and 0 bases, there was a span of 25 bases. This CDR3 is built from 19 residues. The germline gives CDR1 SGHVS, CDR2 FNYEAQ. CDR3 loop: CASSPLEKSGTAYQETQYF. In nucleotides, the CDR3 is TGTGCCAGCAGCCCCTTGGAGAAATCCGGGACCGCGTACCAAGAGACCCAGTACTTC.

This clonotype was counted a few times. This chain joins TRBV7-9 and TRBJ2-3, with D possibly TRBD1 on 5 matching bases. Per the germline V gene, CDR1 is SEHNR and CDR2 is FQNEAQ (reference sequence). The CDR3 contains 11 residues. V was shortened by 10 bases and J by 10 bases, with 15 bases between the two germline ends. Here the CDR3 reads CAIEQGAAQYF. As DNA, the CDR3 is TGTGCCATTGAACAAGGGGCAGCGCAGTATTTT.

This clonotype has at least ten counts. The chain combines TRBV6-1 with TRBJ2-3, with D hard to call. CDR3 length: 14 amino acids. Trimming removed 6 bases at V and 0 bases at J, with 10 bases between. The germline gives CDR1 MNHNS, CDR2 SASEGT. In DNA, the CDR3 is TGTGCCAGCAGCCACGTGGGCAGCACAGATACGCAGTATTTT. The encoded protein is CASSHVGSTDTQYF.

The chain uses TRBV2 and TRBJ2-6; no firm D call. The germline CDR1 and CDR2 sequences are SNHLY and FYNNEI. V lost 8 bases and J 3 bases, leaving 5 bases between the germline ends. The CDR3 length is 12 residues. The chain's CDR3 is CASLVGANVLTF. In DNA, the CDR3 is TGTGCCAGCTTAGTTGGGGCCAACGTCCTGACTTTC.

This clonotype was seen a few times. The gene calls are TRBV5-4 and TRBJ2-1; TRBD1 is a possible D gene (6 bases). The CDR3 is 14 residues long. Trimming removed 0 bases from V and 9 bases from J, with 13 bases in between. Looked up from germline, CDR1 is SGHNT and CDR2 is YYREEE (reference sequence). CDR3 region: CASSLGQGNSEQFF. CDR3 DNA: TGTGCCAGCAGCTTGGGGCAGGGGAACAGTGAGCAGTTCTTC. The full variable domain, its missing parts supplied by reference TRBV5-4 and TRBJ2-1, is ETGVTQSPTHLIKTRGQQVTLRCSSQSGHNTVSWYQQALGQGPQFIFQYYREEENGRGNFPPRFSGLQFPNYSSELNVNALELDDSALYLCASSLGQGNSEQFFGPGTRLTVL.

V gene TRBV19 combines with J gene TRBJ2-5; 9 bases fit TRBD2. J gave up 4 bases and V 3 bases, and 6 bases lay outside the gene matches. This CDR3 contains 15 residues. Germline CDR1 and CDR2: LNHDA and SQIVND (reference sequence). The CDR3 DNA reads as TGTGCCAGTAGTATCGTAATAGCGGGAGTAGAGACCCAGTACTTC. This codes for CASSIVIAGVETQYF.

This chain links TRBV23-1 with TRBJ2-7, with no clear D. TRBV23-1 is given ORF status, its function remaining uncertain. V lost 3 bases and J 3 bases, leaving 15 bases between the germline ends. The CDR3 sequence is 15 residues long. The CDR3 bases are TGCGCCAGCAGTCACCCTCGTGGATCCGTCTACGAGCAGTACGTC. This codes for CASSHPRGSVYEQYV.

The V gene is TRBV12-3 or TRBV12-4, the J gene TRBJ2-5; the D gene is possibly TRBD2 (5 bases). This CDR3 comprises 14 residues. Trimming cost V 0 bases and J 0 bases, with 5 bases left between them. CDR3 nucleotides: TGTGCCAGCAGTTTAGCCGGGAACCAAGAGACCCAGTACTTC. Amino acid sequence: CASSLAGNQETQYF.

This clonotype has more than one count but fewer than ten. The chain links TRBV4-1 to TRBJ2-1; D not resolved. The germline V gene encodes CDR1 MGHRA and CDR2 YSYEKL. Trimming shortened V by 1 base and J by 0 bases, and 13 bases separated the two germline ends. This CDR3 region has 17 residues. This chain's CDR3 is CASSQALRSSSYNEQFF. CDR3 DNA: TGCGCCAGCAGCCAAGCGTTGCGGTCGAGCTCCTACAATGAGCAGTTCTTC.

This clonotype was detected many times. This chain uses TRBV4-2 with TRBJ1-5, with TRBD1 matching 9 bases. Germline CDR1 and CDR2: LGHNA and YNFKEQ. J gave up 6 bases and V 3 bases, and 6 bases lay outside the gene matches. The CDR3 runs 15 residues. DNA for the CDR3: TGTGCCAGCAGCCAGGGGACAGGGTTCAGTCAGCCCCAGCATTTT. Protein product: CASSQGTGFSQPQHF.

This clonotype appeared a few times. The chain has TRBV3-1 and TRBJ2-7; D may be TRBD2 (6 bases). Germline values: CDR1 LGHDT, CDR2 YNNKEL (reference sequence). V lost 2 bases, J lost 0 bases, and 11 bases lay in between. The CDR3 is 15 residues long. The CDR3 loop reads CASSQRDFFSYEQYV. CDR3 coding DNA: TGTGCCAGCAGCCAAAGGGACTTCTTCTCCTACGAGCAGTACGTC.